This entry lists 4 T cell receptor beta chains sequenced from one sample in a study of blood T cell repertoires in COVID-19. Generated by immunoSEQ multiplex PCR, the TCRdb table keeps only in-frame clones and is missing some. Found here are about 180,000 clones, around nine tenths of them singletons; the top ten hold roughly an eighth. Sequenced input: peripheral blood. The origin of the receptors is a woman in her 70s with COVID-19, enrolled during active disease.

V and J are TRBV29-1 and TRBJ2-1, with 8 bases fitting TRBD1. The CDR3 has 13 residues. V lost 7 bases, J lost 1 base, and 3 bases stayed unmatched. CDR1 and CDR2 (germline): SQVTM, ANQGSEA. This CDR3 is CSAGQGSYNEQFF. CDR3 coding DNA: TGCAGCGCTGGACAGGGTTCCTACAATGAGCAGTTCTTC.

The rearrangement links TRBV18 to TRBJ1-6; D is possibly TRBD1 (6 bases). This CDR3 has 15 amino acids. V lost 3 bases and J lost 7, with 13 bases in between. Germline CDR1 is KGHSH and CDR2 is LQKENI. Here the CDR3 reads CASSPQGLENSPLHF. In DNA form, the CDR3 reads TGTGCCAGCTCACCTCAGGGGCTCGAGAATTCACCCCTCCACTTT.

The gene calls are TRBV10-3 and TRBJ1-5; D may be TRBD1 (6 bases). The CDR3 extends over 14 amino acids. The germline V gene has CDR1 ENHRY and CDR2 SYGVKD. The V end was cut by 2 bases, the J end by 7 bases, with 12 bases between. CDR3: CAISEQGRWQPQHF. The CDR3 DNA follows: TGTGCCATCAGTGAGCAGGGGCGCTGGCAGCCCCAGCATTTT.

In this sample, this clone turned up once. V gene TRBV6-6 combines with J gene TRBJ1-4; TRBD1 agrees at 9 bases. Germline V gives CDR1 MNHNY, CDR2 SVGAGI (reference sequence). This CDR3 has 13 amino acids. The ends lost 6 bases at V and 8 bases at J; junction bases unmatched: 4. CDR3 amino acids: CASSRTGDEKLFF. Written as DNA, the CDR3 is TGTGCCAGCAGCCGGACAGGGGACGAAAAACTGTTTTTT.